The 23 T cell receptor beta chains reported below all come from one sample, sequenced in a study of response to subunit inactivated influenza vaccine. TCRdb called the RT-PCR reads again in MiXCR, with one record for every CDR3 protein. The table lists about 540,000 distinct CDR3 sequences, approximately 24% of them singletons. The same data also contributed to another study, on T cells expressing NK-cell markers. That paper adds: 5'RACE template switching built TCR beta cDNA with unique molecular identifiers.

Sequenced material: CD4+ T cells sorted from PBMCs, taken about 12 days after vaccination. The receptors were sampled from a man aged 45-65 years who received an inactivated influenza vaccine.

The V call is TRBV29-1, the J call TRBJ2-7; perhaps TRBD1 as D (6 bases). Between the trimmed V and J ends, which lost 0 bases and 6 bases, there was a span of 9 bases. This CDR3 is built from 12 residues. Germline loops: CDR1 SQVTM, CDR2 ANQGSEA. The CDR3 here is CSVEEQGSEQYF. The CDR3 nucleotides read TGCAGCGTTGAAGAACAGGGCTCCGAGCAGTACTTC.

In its sample, this clonotype was seen many times. V and J are TRBV5-1 and TRBJ2-2; D uncertain. CDR3 length: 18 amino acids. Trimming pared 0 bases from V and 2 bases from J, leaving 17 bases between. Germline V gene sequence: CDR1 SGHRS, CDR2 YFSETQ. CDR3 region: CASSLVGGIQRNTGELFF. DNA for the CDR3: TGCGCCAGCAGCTTGGTCGGCGGAATCCAAAGAAACACCGGGGAGCTGTTTTTT.

This chain links TRBV12-3 or TRBV12-4 with TRBJ2-5; 9 nucleotides line up with TRBD1. With 5 bases clipped from V and 5 bases from J, the junction kept 12 bases outside the gene matches. This CDR3 spans 16 amino acids. CDR3 residues: CASSPGQGYISETQYF. In DNA, the CDR3 is TGTGCCAGCAGTCCAGGACAGGGGTACATTTCGGAGACCCAGTACTTC.

Only a few counts were recorded for this clonotype. V and J are TRBV28 and TRBJ2-5; 11 bases line up with TRBD2. From germline, CDR1 is MDHEN and CDR2 SYDVKM. This CDR3 is 14 amino acids long. After removal of 7 bases from V and 1 base from J, the junction contained 2 bases not matched to a gene. CDR3 nucleotides: TGTGCCAGCAAGACTAGCGGGACCCAAGAGACCCAGTACTTC. This encodes CASKTSGTQETQYF.

This chain uses TRBV24-1 with TRBJ1-1; D gene ambiguous. This CDR3 has 15 residues. In germline, CDR1 is KGHDR, CDR2 SFDVKD. The V gene lost 2 bases and the J gene lost 3 bases, with 12 bases spanning the gap. CDR3 in amino acids: CATSDSKVGDTEAFF. As DNA, the CDR3 is TGTGCCACCAGTGATTCCAAGGTCGGGGACACTGAAGCTTTCTTT.

This clonotype has more than one count but fewer than ten. This chain links TRBV5-1 with TRBJ1-2; D ambiguous. The CDR3 has 9 amino acids. V gave up 5 bases and J gave up 7 bases, with 3 bases separating them. The V gene's germline CDR1 is SGHRS and CDR2 YFSETQ. The CDR3 spells CASRGGYTF. The CDR3 DNA follows: TGCGCCAGCAGAGGTGGCTACACCTTC.

This clonotype has only a few counts. The CDR3 sequence is CASSTWTSGGARSYEQYF. Here the CDR3 DNA reads TGTGCCAGCAGCACCTGGACTAGCGGGGGGGCCCGATCCTACGAGCAGTACTTC. This chain uses TRBV6-2 or TRBV6-3 with TRBJ2-7; TRBD2 aligns across 15 bases. CDR1 is MNHEY, CDR2 SVGEGT, per germline. With 6 bases clipped from V and 1 base from J, the junction kept 10 bases outside the gene matches. This CDR3 contains 18 residues.

The sample holds a few counts of this clonotype. This sequence joins TRBV7-8 and TRBJ1-5; D is possibly TRBD1 (5 bases). The V and J ends lost 7 bases and 5 bases respectively, with 12 bases between them. The CDR3 is 13 amino acids. The germline V gene has CDR1 SGHVS and CDR2 FQNEAQ. The DNA for the CDR3 is TGTGCCAGCAAGCGCCAGGGTGATCAGCCCCAGCATTTT. It encodes CASKRQGDQPQHF.

V is TRBV5-5 and J is TRBJ2-3; D may match TRBD1 or TRBD2 (5 bases each). The germline V and J ends were trimmed by 5 bases and 0 bases, with 13 bases remaining between them. This CDR3 comprises 15 residues. Germline assignment: CDR1 SGHKS and CDR2 YYEKEE (reference sequence). CDR3 loop: CASSWGRRSTDTQYF. Written as DNA, the CDR3 is TGTGCCAGCAGTTGGGGACGGCGTAGCACAGATACGCAGTATTTT.

This clonotype was counted only a few times. The chain recombines TRBV4-3 with TRBJ1-2, with D possibly matching TRBD1 (6 bases). V was cut by 1 base and J by 4 bases, with 10 bases left in between. This CDR3 spans 14 amino acids. Germline V gene data show CDR1 as LGHNA and CDR2 as YSLEER. The CDR3 sequence is CASSQGGGRYGYTF. The CDR3 nucleotides read TGCGCCAGCAGCCAAGGAGGGGGGCGCTATGGCTACACCTTC.

This chain uses TRBV5-1 with TRBJ1-1, with a weak D call TRBD1 (5 bases). Trimming took 5 bases from V and 0 from J, leaving 14 bases between them. Germline assignment: CDR1 SGHRS and CDR2 YFSETQ. The CDR3 has 15 amino acids. The CDR3 sequence: CASRSRDGVNTEAFF. The CDR3 coding sequence is TGCGCCAGCAGGTCCCGGGACGGTGTGAACACTGAAGCTTTCTTT.

The CDR3 DNA reads as TGTGCCACCAGTGATCAGTCCGGGACAGAAAATCAGCCCCAGCATTTT. This gives the protein CATSDQSGTENQPQHF. The chain joins TRBV24-1 to TRBJ1-5, with TRBD1 matching 7 bases. The CDR3 spans 16 residues. Trimming cost V 3 bases and J 4 bases; bases outside gene matches: 8. Germline CDR1 is KGHDR and CDR2 is SFDVKD.

This clonotype was recorded a few times. CDR3 residues: CASSFSGRGVPQHF. The DNA for the CDR3 is TGTGCCAGCAGTTTTAGTGGCAGGGGAGTGCCCCAGCATTTT. This sequence joins TRBV12-3 or TRBV12-4 and TRBJ1-5; D perhaps matches TRBD1 (6 bases). The CDR3 runs 14 residues. Trimming cost V 3 bases and J 9 bases, with 15 bases left between them.

The V gene is TRBV7-8, the J gene TRBJ2-1; 8 bases agree with TRBD1. Looked up from germline, CDR1 is SGHVS and CDR2 is FQNEAQ. This CDR3 region has 16 residues. V shed 1 base, J shed 5 bases, and the junction held 7 bases outside the gene matches. CDR3 coding DNA: TGTGCCAGCAGCTTAGGGGGGGACAGGCGTAACAATGAGCAGTTCTTC. It is translated as CASSLGGDRRNNEQFF.

The chain carries TRBV7-9 and TRBJ2-5; tentatively, D is TRBD2 (6 bases). This CDR3 has 13 residues. Germline V lookup: CDR1 SEHNR, CDR2 FQNEAQ (reference sequence). The V gene lost 4 bases and the J gene lost 5 bases, with 11 bases spanning the gap. The CDR3 loop reads CASSSSAGETQYF. The DNA for the CDR3 is TGTGCCAGCAGCTCTAGCGCCGGGGAGACCCAGTACTTC.

A few counts support this clonotype. CDR3 region: CASSLETGEAFF. The CDR3 nucleotides are TGTGCCAGCAGCTTGGAGACAGGTGAAGCTTTCTTT. J is TRBJ1-1 and V is TRBV28; TRBD1 might be the D (6 bases). Trimming took 6 bases from V and 7 from J, leaving 12 bases between them. The germline gives CDR1 MDHEN, CDR2 SYDVKM. CDR3 length: 12 residues. Full variable domain (remainder filled in from reference TRBV28 and TRBJ1-1): DVKVTQSSRYLVKRTGEKVFLECVQDMDHENMFWYRQDPGLGLRLIYFSYDVKMKEKGDIPEGYSVSREKKERFSLILESASTNQTSMYLCASSLETGEAFFGQGTRLTVV.

CDR3 sequence (DNA): TGCGCCAGCAGCTTGGGTGACATACCCTACGAGCAGTACTTC. Residues: CASSLGDIPYEQYF. The chain combines TRBV5-1 with TRBJ2-7; D is unclear. The CDR3 is 14 residues long. Looked up from germline, CDR1 is SGHRS and CDR2 is YFSETQ. Trimming shortened V by 0 bases and J by 2 bases, and 9 bases separated the two germline ends.

This clonotype was seen just once. The V call is TRBV12-3 or TRBV12-4, the J call TRBJ2-3; 8 positions match TRBD1. The CDR3 runs 13 residues. The V gene end was trimmed by 6 bases and the J gene end by 9 bases; junction bases not matched to a gene: 8. The CDR3 protein is CASRHTGGGTQYF. The CDR3 DNA is TGTGCCAGCAGGCACACAGGGGGTGGAACGCAGTATTTT.

This chain uses TRBV7-8 with TRBJ2-2; D remains unclear. The V gene lost 1 base and the J gene lost 3 bases, with 6 bases spanning the gap. The CDR3 runs to 14 residues. Germline-derived CDR1 and CDR2 are SGHVS and FQNEAQ. The CDR3 protein is CASSLEYHTGELFF. The CDR3 DNA reads as TGTGCCAGCAGCTTAGAGTACCACACCGGGGAGCTGTTTTTT.

This clonotype was counted many times. The chain is built from TRBV7-9 and TRBJ2-1; 8 bases are shared with TRBD1. Germline V lookup: CDR1 SEHNR, CDR2 FQNEAQ (reference sequence). The CDR3 has 15 amino acids. V lost 5 bases to trimming and J lost 5 bases; unmatched junction nucleotides: 8. In DNA, the CDR3 is TGTGCCAGCAGCCTACCGGGACAGGTCCACAATGAGCAGTTCTTC. Residues: CASSLPGQVHNEQFF.

This clonotype was seen a handful of times. This chain uses TRBV5-5 with TRBJ2-7; TRBD2 matches at 7 bases. V shed 0 bases and J 0 bases; nucleotides not matched to a gene: 6. Germline V gene data show CDR1 as SGHKS and CDR2 as YYEKEE (reference sequence). The CDR3 has 16 amino acids. CDR3 protein: CASSLASRGSSYEQYF. The CDR3 bases are TGTGCCAGCAGCTTGGCCAGCCGCGGGAGCTCCTACGAGCAGTACTTC.

The chain couples TRBV29-1 to TRBJ1-2; D is uncertain. The germline gives CDR1 SQVTM, CDR2 ANQGSEA. The CDR3 has 13 residues. Trimming stripped 4 bases from V and 4 bases from J, with 13 bases between. This CDR3 is CSVGTTSSYGYTF. Here the CDR3 DNA reads TGCAGCGTTGGGACGACTTCGAGCTATGGCTACACCTTC.

CDR3 loop: CASSQDSRVSGYTF. CDR3 sequence (DNA): TGCGCCAGCAGCCAAGACTCCAGGGTATCTGGCTACACCTTC. The J gene is TRBJ1-2, the V gene TRBV4-1; TRBD1 is a possible D gene (5 bases). Deletions cut 0 bases from V and 7 bases from J, with 12 bases between. The germline CDR1 and CDR2 sequences are MGHRA and YSYEKL. The CDR3 extends over 14 amino acids.